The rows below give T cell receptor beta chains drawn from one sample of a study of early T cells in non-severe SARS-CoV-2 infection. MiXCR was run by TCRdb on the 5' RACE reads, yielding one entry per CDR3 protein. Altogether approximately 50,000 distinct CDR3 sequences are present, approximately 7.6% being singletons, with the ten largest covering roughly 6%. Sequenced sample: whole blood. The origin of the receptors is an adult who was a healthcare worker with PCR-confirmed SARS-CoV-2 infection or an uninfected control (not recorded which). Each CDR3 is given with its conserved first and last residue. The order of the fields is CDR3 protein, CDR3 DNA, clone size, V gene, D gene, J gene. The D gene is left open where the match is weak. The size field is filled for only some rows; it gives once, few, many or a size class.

CASSLEVAKNIQYF | TGTGCCAGCAGCTTAGAGGTAGCCAAAAACATTCAGTACTTC | many | TRBV11-2 | . | TRBJ2-4
CAMRDSRETGGYTF | TGTGCCATGCGAGACTCCAGAGAGACGGGAGGCTACACCTTC | many | TRBV28 | . | TRBJ1-2
CATSALPEGSDEQFF | TGTGCCACCAGTGCCCTCCCGGAGGGCTCGGATGAGCAGTTCTTC | few | TRBV24-1 | . | TRBJ2-1
CASRLNTDTQYF | TGTGCCAGCAGATTGAACACAGATACGCAGTATTTT | many | TRBV28 | . | TRBJ2-3
CASSLLGNYNEQFF | TGTGCCAGCAGCTTGCTCGGGAACTACAATGAGCAGTTCTTC | many | TRBV11-2 | . | TRBJ2-1
CSARASGGRPTDTQYF | TGCAGTGCTAGGGCCAGCGGGGGGCGGCCCACAGATACGCAGTATTTT | few | TRBV20-1 | TRBD2 | TRBJ2-3
CASRSGANYGYTF | TGTGCCAGCAGGTCGGGGGCGAACTATGGCTACACCTTC | many | TRBV4-2 | . | TRBJ1-2
CASSPPGGSQPQHF | TGTGCCAGCTCACCACCGGGAGGGTCTCAGCCCCAGCATTTT | few | TRBV18 | . | TRBJ1-5
CASSQDPDTQYF | TGTGCCAGCAGCCAAGATCCAGATACGCAGTATTTT | many | TRBV3-1 | . | TRBJ2-3
CASSTGTINTGELFF | TGTGCCAGCAGTACCGGGACAATCAACACCGGGGAGCTGTTTTTT | . | TRBV9 | . | TRBJ2-2
CASSFATNEKLFF | TGCGCCAGCAGCTTTGCAACTAATGAAAAACTGTTTTTT | few | TRBV5-1 | . | TRBJ1-4